The 23 T cell receptor beta chains below were found in one sample sequenced in a study of blood T cell repertoires in COVID-19. Clones were read by immunoSEQ multiplex PCR, and TCRdb kept only the in-frame ones, dropping some. The table records some 290,000 clones, nearly 90% of them present only once. Sequencing was performed on PBMCs or T cells enriched from blood (not recorded which). All receptors derive from a woman aged 25 to 45 who had recovered from COVID-19.

The rearrangement uses TRBV27 and TRBJ2-2; 13 nucleotides agree with TRBD2. This CDR3 spans 19 amino acids. V lost 3 bases, J lost 8 bases, and 15 bases stayed unmatched. CDR1 is MNHEY and CDR2 is SMNVEV in the germline V gene (reference sequence). CDR3 in amino acids: CASSFLGLAGAQGVGELFF. The CDR3 nucleotides read TGTGCCAGCAGTTTCCTAGGACTAGCGGGAGCCCAGGGCGTAGGGGAGCTGTTTTTT.

The rearrangement uses TRBV7-9 and TRBJ2-1, with TRBD2 matching 8 bases. The CDR3 loop spans 19 amino acids. V gave up 2 bases and J gave up 0 bases; unmatched junction bases: 12. CDR1 SEHNR and CDR2 FQNEAQ come from the germline V gene (reference sequence). CDR3 sequence reads: CASSLYPDVAGPSYNEQFF. The CDR3 DNA reads as TGTGCCAGCAGCTTATATCCTGACGTAGCGGGGCCCTCCTACAATGAGCAGTTCTTC.

The rearrangement joins TRBV9 to TRBJ2-3; 13 bases agree with TRBD2. The ends lost 4 bases at V and 5 bases at J; junction bases unmatched: 7. CDR3 size: 16 residues. CDR1 is SGDLS and CDR2 is YYNGEE in the germline V gene. CDR3 sequence (DNA): TGTGCCAGCAGCCCCCTTGGGACTAGCGGGGAAGATACGCAGTATTTT. This encodes CASSPLGTSGEDTQYF.

This chain uses TRBV2 with TRBJ1-1, with 11 bases identical to TRBD1. Trimming took 4 bases from V and 5 from J; bases not matched to a gene: 3. Germline V gives CDR1 SNHLY, CDR2 FYNNEI. The CDR3 has 14 residues. CDR3 nucleotide sequence: TGTGCCAGCAGTGTGCGGGACAGGGGGACTGAAGCTTTCTTT. Protein product: CASSVRDRGTEAFF.

V gene TRBV27 combines with J gene TRBJ2-1; 10 bases agree with TRBD2. After removal of 6 bases from V and 0 bases from J, the junction contained 14 bases not matched to a gene. The CDR3 runs to 19 residues. Per the germline V gene, CDR1 is MNHEY and CDR2 is SMNVEV (reference sequence). Here the CDR3 reads CASSNLAGVRESSYNEQFF. CDR3 DNA: TGTGCCAGCAGCAACCTAGCGGGAGTCCGCGAAAGCTCCTACAATGAGCAGTTCTTC.

This clone was observed a handful of times. The V call is TRBV4-1, the J call TRBJ2-7; D remains unclear. CDR3 length: 11 amino acids. Germline V CDR1 and CDR2: MGHRA, YSYEKL. Trimming removed 3 bases at V and 7 bases at J, with 7 bases between. This CDR3 is CASSQSTEQYF. In nucleotides, the CDR3 is TGCGCCAGCAGCCAGAGTACTGAGCAGTACTTC.

This clone was seen only once. The same CDR3 also results from other DNA sequences found in this sample. The chain couples TRBV2 to TRBJ1-2, with a possible D match to TRBD1 (5 bases). Germline V gives CDR1 SNHLY, CDR2 FYNNEI. The CDR3 has 15 residues. V shed 7 bases and J shed 0 bases, with 15 bases lying between them. The CDR3 DNA is TGTGCCAGCATTGAGCAGGGCTTCGCTAACTATGGCTACACCTTC. Residues: CASIEQGFANYGYTF.

This clone has only one observation. The chain links TRBV9 to TRBJ2-2, with 8 positions matching TRBD1. This CDR3 has 17 residues. Germline CDR1 and CDR2: SGDLS and YYNGEE. Trimming took 4 bases from V and 1 from J; bases not matched to a gene: 9. CDR3 sequence (DNA): TGTGCCAGCAGCTCCCCCCTGGACAGGGTGAACACCGGGGAGCTGTTTTTT. This codes for CASSSPLDRVNTGELFF.

This sequence joins TRBV5-1 and TRBJ1-2; 7 bases agree with TRBD1. With V trimmed by 0 bases and J by 1 base, 6 bases remained unmatched. This CDR3 is 16 amino acids long. Per the germline V gene, CDR1 is SGHRS and CDR2 is YFSETQ. The CDR3 DNA is TGCGCCAGCAGCTTGGCACGGGACAGACTTAACTATGGCTACACCTTC. Translated, it gives CASSLARDRLNYGYTF.

The chain recombines TRBV15 with TRBJ2-1, with D hard to call. Trimming pared 4 bases from V and 12 bases from J, leaving 10 bases between. The CDR3 totals 11 residues. The germline gives CDR1 LNHNV, CDR2 YYDKDF (reference sequence). For the CDR3, the DNA is TGTGCCACCAGCACTAATGATCTGCAGTTCTTC. Protein: CATSTNDLQFF. Combining the CDR3 with reference TRBV15 and TRBJ2-1 gives the whole variable domain DAMVIQNPRYQVTQFGKPVTLSCSQTLNHNVMYWYQQKSSQAPKLLFHYYDKDFNNEADTPDNFQSRRPNTSFCFLDIRSPGLGDTAMYLCATSTNDLQFFGPGTRLTVL.

The chain employs TRBV30 and TRBJ1-3; 7 bases match TRBD1. Germline V gives CDR1 GTSNPN, CDR2 SVGIG (reference sequence). V lost 4 bases, J lost 0 bases, and 0 bases stayed unmatched. The CDR3 runs to 13 residues. The CDR3 spells CAWNRGSGNTIYF. CDR3 nucleotides: TGTGCCTGGAACAGGGGCTCTGGAAACACCATATATTTT.

V is TRBV5-1 and J is TRBJ1-3; a weak D match, TRBD1 (6 bases). The CDR3 is made up of 15 amino acids. V was shortened by 4 bases and J by 0 bases, with 11 bases between the two germline ends. CDR1 SGHRS and CDR2 YFSETQ come from the germline V gene. CDR3 nucleotides: TGCGCCAGCAGCCGGACAGATTCCTCTGGAAACACCATATATTTT. Amino acid sequence: CASSRTDSSGNTIYF. The whole variable domain, filled in from reference TRBV5-1 and TRBJ1-3, reads KAGVTQTPRYLIKTRGQQVTLSCSPISGHRSVSWYQQTPGQGLQFLFEYFSETQRNKGNFPGRFSGRQFSNSRSEMNVSTLELGDSALYLCASSRTDSSGNTIYFGEGSWLTVV.

V and J are TRBV2 and TRBJ2-2, with TRBD1 as a possible D gene (5 bases). Germline values: CDR1 SNHLY, CDR2 FYNNEI. Trimming shortened V by 6 bases and J by 2 bases, and 7 bases separated the two germline ends. The CDR3 extends over 13 amino acids. The CDR3 DNA sequence: TGTGCCAGCAGGGGGCTTAACACCGGGGAGCTGTTTTTT. It codes for CASRGLNTGELFF.

The chain uses TRBV5-1 and TRBJ2-7; D perhaps matches TRBD2 (6 bases). Germline assignment: CDR1 SGHRS and CDR2 YFSETQ. There are 14 residues in the CDR3. Trimming pared 1 base from V and 3 bases from J, leaving 11 bases between. CDR3 region: CASSLTGAYYEQYF. The CDR3 nucleotides read TGCGCCAGCAGCTTGACGGGAGCGTACTACGAGCAGTACTTC.

This clone showed up just once. The J gene is TRBJ1-1, the V gene TRBV24-1, with D tentatively TRBD1 (6 bases). The CDR3 has 14 residues. Trimming pared 8 bases from V and 4 bases from J, leaving 16 bases between. Looked up from germline, CDR1 is KGHDR and CDR2 is SFDVKD. CDR3 DNA sequence: TGTGCCACCAAGCCTTCGGGGGGCGGCACTGAAGCTTTCTTT. Protein: CATKPSGGGTEAFF.

The rearrangement joins TRBV10-3 to TRBJ2-3; D may be TRBD1 (6 bases). The germline CDR1 and CDR2 sequences are ENHRY and SYGVKD. The CDR3 length is 14 residues. Trimming cost V 4 bases and J 4 bases, with 12 bases left between them. The CDR3 is CAISVQGGSDTQYF. Written as DNA, the CDR3 is TGTGCCATCAGTGTACAGGGTGGGTCAGATACGCAGTATTTT.

The chain carries TRBV28 and TRBJ1-6, with 8 nucleotides matching TRBD1. The CDR3 is 20 residues long. Germline V gene sequence: CDR1 MDHEN, CDR2 SYDVKM. The V and J ends lost 1 base and 8 bases, in that order; junction bases with no gene match: 19. The CDR3 sequence: CASSLLSRTRTGQRHSPLHF. The CDR3 DNA is TGTGCCAGCAGTTTATTGTCCCGGACACGGACAGGGCAGCGTCATTCACCCCTCCACTTT. The full variable domain, with the rest looked up from reference TRBV28 and TRBJ1-6, is DVKVTQSSRYLVKRTGEKVFLECVQDMDHENMFWYRQDPGLGLRLIYFSYDVKMKEKGDIPEGYSVSREKKERFSLILESASTNQTSMYLCASSLLSRTRTGQRHSPLHFGNGTRLTVT.

The gene calls are TRBV5-6 and TRBJ2-7; D possibly corresponds to TRBD1 (5 bases). The CDR3 has 15 amino acids. Germline values: CDR1 SGHDT, CDR2 YYEEEE. The germline V and J ends were trimmed by 4 bases and 1 base, with 15 bases remaining between them. In DNA, the CDR3 is TGTGCCAGCAGCGGGGTGGGTTCAGGGTCCTACGAGCAGTACTTC. The encoded protein is CASSGVGSGSYEQYF.

The CDR3 nucleotides are TGTGCCAGTAGTAGAGCTTCCAACTCCTACGAGCAGTACTTC. Its translation is CASSRASNSYEQYF. This chain connects TRBV19 to TRBJ2-7; D not resolved. The V and J ends lost 4 bases and 0 bases respectively, with 10 bases between them. Per the germline V gene, CDR1 is LNHDA and CDR2 is SQIVND (reference sequence). CDR3 length: 14 residues.

CDR3 sequence reads: CASSLGLAGEQFF. Written as DNA, the CDR3 is TGTGCCAGCAGCTTAGGACTAGCGGGGGAGCAGTTCTTC. The J gene is TRBJ2-1, the V gene TRBV11-3, with 11 bases aligning to TRBD2. This CDR3 comprises 13 residues. Germline V gene lookup returns CDR1 SGHNT and CDR2 YENEEA. J lost 10 bases, V lost 1 base, and 0 bases had no gene match.

The chain couples TRBV19 to TRBJ1-3; no firm D call. Trimming took off 3 bases at V and 0 bases at J, with 6 bases between the two ends. CDR1 is LNHDA, CDR2 SQIVND, per germline (reference sequence). The length of the CDR3 is 14 residues. CDR3: CASSIGSSGNTIYF. DNA of the CDR3: TGTGCCAGTAGTATCGGTAGCTCTGGAAACACCATATATTTT.

The V gene is TRBV6-6, the J gene TRBJ2-7; 8 bases fit TRBD2. The V gene end was trimmed by 6 bases and the J gene end by 3 bases; junction bases not matched to a gene: 13. The CDR3 runs 16 residues. Germline lookup yields CDR1 MNHNY and CDR2 SVGAGI (reference sequence). The CDR3 here is CASRRLGLGLDYEQYF. The CDR3 nucleotides read TGTGCCAGCAGACGGCTGGGACTAGGCTTAGACTACGAGCAGTACTTC.

This chain connects TRBV11-2 to TRBJ1-4, with D hard to call. The CDR3 runs to 14 residues. Trimming cost V 1 base and J 2 bases, with 5 bases left between them. Germline CDR1 SGHAT, CDR2 FQNNGV. In DNA, the CDR3 is TGTGCCAGCAGCTTAGCCCCGACTAATGAAAAACTGTTTTTT. This gives the protein CASSLAPTNEKLFF.